This TCR beta chain was obtained from a study of T cells in localized non-small cell lung cancer. The CDR3 extends over 14 amino acids. CDR1 is MNHNS and CDR2 is SASEGT in the germline V gene. J was trimmed by 10 bases and V by 6 bases; bases with no gene match: 11. Whole-study findings and limits: Adjacent uninvolved lung tissue had the highest T cell clonality, exceeding tumor.

Here immunoSEQ multiplex PCR was the method, and the copy in TCRdb shows in-frame clones only, minus some. The profile covers around 30,000 clones, with 80% to 95% appearing a single time and under 30% taken by the ten largest. With respect to this clone: Its antigen remains unidentified.

This sequence was found in a female donor at least 60 years old with stage I lung adenocarcinoma. V usage is TRBV6-1 and J usage is TRBJ1-4, with TRBD1 matching over 7 bases. The material was peripheral blood, obtained before any cancer treatment. The CDR3 is CASRADRDLRKLFF. In nucleotides, the CDR3 is TGTGCCAGCAGGGCTGACAGGGACCTGAGAAAACTGTTTTTT.